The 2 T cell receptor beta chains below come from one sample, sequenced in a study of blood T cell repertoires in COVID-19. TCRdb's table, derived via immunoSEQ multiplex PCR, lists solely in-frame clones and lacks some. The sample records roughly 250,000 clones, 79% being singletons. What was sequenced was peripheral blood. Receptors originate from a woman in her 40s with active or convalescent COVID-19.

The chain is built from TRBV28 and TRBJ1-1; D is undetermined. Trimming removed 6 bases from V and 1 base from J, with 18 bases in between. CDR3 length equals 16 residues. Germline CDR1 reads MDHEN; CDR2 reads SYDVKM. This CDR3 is CASSTRLGLANTEAFF. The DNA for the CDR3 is TGTGCCAGCAGCACCCGTCTAGGTTTGGCGAACACTGAAGCTTTCTTT.

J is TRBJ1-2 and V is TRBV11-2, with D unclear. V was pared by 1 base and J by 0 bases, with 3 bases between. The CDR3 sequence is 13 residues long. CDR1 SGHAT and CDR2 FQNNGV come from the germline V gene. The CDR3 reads CASSLAANYGYTF. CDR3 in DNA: TGTGCCAGCAGCTTAGCAGCTAACTATGGCTACACCTTC.